The rows below give T cell receptor beta chains drawn from one sample of a study of CD8 T cells in ankylosing spondylitis. A single record per CDR3 protein comes from TCRdb applying MiXCR to the 5' RACE reads. The profile shows 650,000 to 800,000 distinct CDR3 sequences, around 17% of them singletons. The sequenced material came from blood, either unsorted or a sorted T cell fraction (not recorded which). These TCRs come from a male donor with ankylosing spondylitis. Each CDR3 is given with its conserved first and last residue. The D gene is left open where the match is weak. Only some rows state a clone size, as once, few, many or a class for expanded clones.

V,size,J,D,CDR3,DNA
TRBV6-2/TRBV6-3,NA,TRBJ2-7,TRBD2,CASSYSPEREVTYEQYF,TGTGCCAGCAGTTACTCTCCCGAGCGGGAGGTGACCTACGAGCAGTACTTC
TRBV15,few,TRBJ1-6,NA,CATSIKSSYNSPLHF,TGTGCCACCAGCATCAAGAGCTCCTATAATTCACCCCTCCACTTT
TRBV21-1,NA,TRBJ2-1,NA,CASIRIGTGTYNEQFF,TGTGCCAGCATCCGAATTGGGACAGGGACCTACAATGAGCAGTTCTTC
TRBV7-3,few,TRBJ2-1,TRBD2,CASSSAGGGNEQFF,TGTGCCAGCAGCTCAGCGGGAGGGGGCAATGAGCAGTTCTTC
TRBV5-1,many,TRBJ2-7,TRBD1,CASSSPGQGAREQYF,TGTGCCAGCAGTTCACCGGGACAGGGGGCGCGTGAGCAGTACTTC
TRBV7-9,NA,TRBJ2-1,NA,CASSLQGNHNEQFF,TGTGCCAGCAGCTTGCAGGGCAACCACAATGAGCAGTTCTTC
TRBV5-1,few,TRBJ1-1,NA,CASSLSTVNTEAFF,TGCGCCAGCAGCTTGTCGACGGTGAACACTGAAGCTTTCTTT
TRBV10-3,few,TRBJ1-3,NA,CAISSGYSGNTIYF,TGTGCCATCAGTTCGGGCTACTCTGGAAACACCATATATTTT
TRBV5-1,NA,TRBJ2-3,TRBD2,CASSWGTSRDTDTQYF,TGCGCCAGCAGCTGGGGGACTAGCAGAGACACAGATACGCAGTATTTT
TRBV12-3/TRBV12-4,few,TRBJ1-2,TRBD1,CASTDRGVGYGYTF,TGTGCCAGCACCGACAGGGGAGTAGGCTATGGCTACACCTTC
TRBV27,NA,TRBJ2-7,NA,CASSHGEDAYEQYF,TGTGCCAGCAGTCATGGGGAGGACGCCTACGAGCAGTACTTC
TRBV20-1,NA,TRBJ2-7,TRBD2,CSARETSGVAYEQYF,TGCAGTGCTAGGGAGACTAGCGGGGTTGCCTACGAGCAGTACTTC
TRBV5-1,few,TRBJ2-7,NA,CASSLHSTSYEQYF,TGCGCCAGCAGCCTCCACAGCACCTCCTACGAGCAGTACTTC
TRBV29-1,NA,TRBJ2-3,TRBD1,CSVAGKDRRYTDTQYF,TGCAGCGTTGCCGGAAAGGACAGGAGATACACAGATACGCAGTATTTT
TRBV7-8,few,TRBJ2-2,NA,CASSLMGLNTGELFF,TGTGCCAGCAGCTTAATGGGACTGAACACCGGGGAGCTGTTTTTT
TRBV12-3/TRBV12-4,NA,TRBJ1-3,NA,CASSLSRGVRGNTIYF,TGTGCCAGCAGTTTAAGCAGGGGCGTCCGTGGAAACACCATATATTTT
TRBV29-1,NA,TRBJ2-1,TRBD1,CSVAYERQGISYNEQFF,TGCAGCGTTGCCTATGAAAGACAGGGAATCTCCTACAATGAGCAGTTCTTC
TRBV7-9,few,TRBJ2-1,NA,CASSPPSNNEQFF,TGTGCCAGCAGCCCCCCCAGCAACAATGAGCAGTTCTTC
TRBV5-5,NA,TRBJ1-1,NA,CASSLVVAGAEAFF,TGTGCCAGCAGCTTGGTGGTGGCAGGGGCCGAAGCTTTCTTT
TRBV6-2/TRBV6-3,NA,TRBJ2-5,TRBD2,CASTTISSGSWETQYF,TGTGCCAGCACCACCATCTCTAGCGGGAGCTGGGAGACCCAGTACTTC
TRBV2,NA,TRBJ2-7,NA,CASTQGQDEQYF,TGTGCCAGTACACAGGGCCAGGACGAGCAGTACTTC
TRBV2,once,TRBJ2-2,NA,CASSESRFTNTGELFF,TGTGCCAGCAGTGAAAGTCGGTTTACGAACACCGGGGAGCTGTTTTTT
TRBV15,few,TRBJ2-2,TRBD2,CATSRDPLLAGDTGELFF,TGTGCCACCAGCAGAGATCCCCTACTAGCGGGGGACACCGGGGAGCTGTTTTTT
TRBV4-1,NA,TRBJ1-4,NA,CASSQVSLGDEKLFF,TGCGCCAGCAGCCAAGTTTCTCTGGGGGATGAAAAACTGTTTTTT
TRBV29-1,NA,TRBJ1-1,NA,CSRPAPEAFF,TGCAGCCGCCCCGCGCCTGAAGCTTTCTTT
TRBV4-1,few,TRBJ1-1,NA,CASNSLKKAASFF,TGCGCCAGCAATAGTTTAAAAAAGGCGGCCAGTTTCTTT
TRBV6-2/TRBV6-3,NA,TRBJ2-1,TRBD2,CASSYGSGRLYNEQFF,TGTGCCAGCAGTTATGGGAGCGGGAGACTCTACAATGAGCAGTTCTTC
TRBV9,NA,TRBJ2-1,NA,CASDSSYNEQFF,TGTGCCAGCGACAGCTCCTACAATGAGCAGTTCTTC
TRBV20-1,few,TRBJ1-5,NA,CSATGGWARRNQPQHF,TGCAGTGCTACGGGGGGATGGGCCCGGCGCAACCAGCCCCAGCATTTT
TRBV29-1,NA,TRBJ1-1,NA,CSASQGRTEAFF,TGCAGCGCCTCCCAGGGTCGGACTGAAGCTTTCTTT
TRBV20-1,many,TRBJ2-5,TRBD2,CSAKPGLAVQGTQYF,TGCAGTGCTAAACCGGGACTAGCGGTCCAAGGGACCCAGTACTTC
TRBV7-2,NA,TRBJ2-3,NA,CASSLEGWADTQYF,TGTGCCAGCAGCTTAGAGGGGTGGGCAGATACGCAGTATTTT
TRBV7-9,NA,TRBJ1-1,NA,CASSPDTMKTEAFF,TGTGCCAGCAGCCCGGACACCATGAAAACTGAAGCTTTCTTT
TRBV6-1,NA,TRBJ2-7,NA,CASSEEVSSSYEQYF,TGTGCCAGCAGTGAAGAGGTCAGTTCTTCCTACGAGCAGTACTTC
TRBV12-3/TRBV12-4,few,TRBJ2-1,NA,CASSSAHYNEQFF,TGTGCCAGCAGTTCGGCACACTACAATGAGCAGTTCTTC
TRBV20-1,NA,TRBJ2-5,NA,CSARLEVGRLEQETQYF,TGCAGTGCAAGACTAGAAGTCGGGCGCCTGGAACAAGAGACCCAGTACTTC
TRBV5-1,few,TRBJ2-7,TRBD1,CASSRWTGEPYEQYF,TGCGCCAGCAGCCGCTGGACAGGGGAACCCTACGAGCAGTACTTC
TRBV7-2,NA,TRBJ1-5,NA,CASSLAEGYSNQPQHF,TGTGCCAGCAGCTTAGCCGAGGGGTATAGCAATCAGCCCCAGCATTTT
TRBV27,NA,TRBJ2-3,NA,CASSQGQLNTDTQYF,TGTGCCAGCAGCCAAGGACAGCTTAACACAGATACGCAGTATTTT
TRBV4-2,few,TRBJ2-7,TRBD2,CASSQEGAGQGYEQYF,TGTGCCAGCAGCCAAGAAGGAGCGGGGCAAGGCTACGAGCAGTACTTC
TRBV15,NA,TRBJ1-6,NA,CATSRDRSNSPLHF,TGTGCCACCAGCAGAGATCGGAGTAATTCACCCCTCCACTTT
TRBV5-1,NA,TRBJ2-1,NA,CASSFFPGATYEQFF,TGCGCCAGCAGCTTCTTCCCGGGAGCGACTTATGAGCAGTTCTTC
TRBV20-1,many,TRBJ2-1,TRBD2,CSARDRGLAGAEQFF,TGCAGTGCTAGAGATAGGGGACTAGCGGGAGCTGAGCAGTTCTTC
TRBV5-6,NA,TRBJ1-2,TRBD1,CASRADRTLLSNYGYTF,TGTGCCAGCAGAGCGGACAGGACCCTACTAAGTAACTATGGCTACACCTTC
TRBV4-3,many,TRBJ2-7,NA,CASSQAPPDEQYF,TGCGCCAGCAGCCAAGCCCCCCCGGACGAGCAGTACTTC
TRBV12-3/TRBV12-4,many,TRBJ2-5,NA,CASSFKLGETQYF,TGTGCCAGCAGTTTCAAGCTGGGAGAGACCCAGTACTTC
TRBV20-1,many,TRBJ2-7,NA,CSAITGSSYEQYF,TGCAGTGCCATTACAGGGAGCTCCTACGAGCAGTACTTC
TRBV28,few,TRBJ2-1,TRBD2,CASSLLATPGLAGGRGEQFF,TGTGCCAGCAGTCTACTTGCCACGCCGGGACTAGCGGGAGGTCGGGGTGAGCAGTTCTTC
TRBV5-1,NA,TRBJ2-5,TRBD2,CASSFTSGIQETQYF,TGCGCCAGCAGCTTTACTAGCGGGATTCAAGAGACCCAGTACTTC
TRBV27,few,TRBJ2-3,TRBD2,CASSFQGTSGATQYF,TGTGCCAGCAGTTTCCAGGGGACTAGCGGCGCCACGCAGTATTTT